The 27 T cell receptor beta chains below all came from one sample that was sequenced in a study of T-cell memory formation after mild COVID-19. MiXCR was run by TCRdb on the 5' RACE reads, yielding one entry per CDR3 protein. The data hold 85,000 to 120,000 distinct CDR3 sequences, with over 15% observed a single time. Sequencing input: PBMCs or a T cell subset sorted from them (not recorded which). These TCRs come from an adult woman who had mild COVID-19 (a few samples of this study predate the infection). Cell type and time point are not known.

CDR3 in amino acids: CASSSGGLGGYTF. The CDR3 nucleotides are TGTGCCAGCAGCTCGGGGGGGCTCGGCGGCTACACCTTC. The rearrangement links TRBV7-8 to TRBJ1-2, with D perhaps matching TRBD1 (6 bases). The V gene lost 4 bases and the J gene lost 8 bases, with 14 bases spanning the gap. Germline CDR1 and CDR2: SGHVS and FQNEAQ. The CDR3 covers 13 residues.

This chain uses TRBV12-3 or TRBV12-4 with TRBJ2-1; D is unresolved. This CDR3 has 16 residues. Trimming left V 4 bases short and J 0 bases short, with 13 bases between. CDR3: CASSWGMASSYNEQFF. CDR3 in DNA: TGTGCCAGCAGTTGGGGTATGGCGAGCTCCTACAATGAGCAGTTCTTC.

This clonotype was observed a few times. The chain combines TRBV9 with TRBJ1-5; no reliable D call. Trimming cost V 7 bases and J 6 bases, with 17 bases left between them. The V gene's germline CDR1 is SGDLS and CDR2 YYNGEE. The CDR3 is made up of 14 amino acids. The CDR3 region is CASSLGSFFQPQHF. As DNA, the CDR3 is TGTGCCAGCTCCCTCGGCAGTTTCTTTCAGCCCCAGCATTTT.

The chain couples TRBV6-5 to TRBJ2-5; 13 nucleotides align to TRBD2. With 5 bases clipped from V and 2 bases from J, the junction kept 8 bases outside the gene matches. The CDR3 is 17 amino acids. Germline lookup yields CDR1 MNHEY and CDR2 SVGAGI. The CDR3: CASSPTRLAGGQETQYF. The CDR3 region has the DNA TGTGCCAGCAGTCCAACTCGACTAGCGGGGGGACAAGAGACCCAGTACTTC.

This sequence joins TRBV6-4 and TRBJ2-3; D ambiguous. The CDR3 totals 17 residues. Germline V CDR1 and CDR2: MRHNA, SNTAGT. The V end lost 0 bases, the J end lost 1 base, and 14 bases lay between the germline ends. The CDR3 protein is CASSDSEANWGTDTQYF. DNA of the CDR3: TGTGCCAGCAGTGACTCTGAGGCTAATTGGGGCACAGATACGCAGTATTTT.

This clonotype was detected only a few times. The rearrangement links TRBV20-1 to TRBJ2-1; D is undetermined. Germline values: CDR1 DFQATT, CDR2 SNEGSKA (reference sequence). V was pared by 7 bases and J by 3 bases, with 7 bases between. The CDR3 is 11 amino acids. The CDR3 nucleotides read TGCAGTGTGGCGCTCTACAATGAGCAGTTCTTC. It specifies CSVALYNEQFF.

A few counts support this clonotype. The CDR3 protein is CASSVTNPRSGEIVHEQYF. CDR3 DNA: TGTGCCAGCAGCGTGACCAATCCGCGTTCAGGGGAAATTGTTCACGAGCAGTACTTC. This sequence joins TRBV7-9 and TRBJ2-7, with D perhaps matching TRBD1 (6 bases). Germline V lookup: CDR1 SEHNR, CDR2 FQNEAQ (reference sequence). Trimming cost V 5 bases and J 5 bases, with 31 bases left between them. The CDR3 spans 19 residues. Based on the CDR3 plus reference TRBV7-9 and TRBJ2-7, the full variable domain is DTGVSQNPRHKITKRGQNVTFRCDPISEHNRLYWYRQTLGQGPEFLTYFQNEAQLEKSRLLSDRFSAERPKGSFSTLEIQRTEQGDSAMYLCASSVTNPRSGEIVHEQYFGPGTRLTVT.

The rearrangement uses TRBV14 and TRBJ2-3, with D tentatively TRBD1 (5 bases). The CDR3 is 19 residues long. V lost 3 bases and J lost 5, with 27 bases in between. Germline CDR1 and CDR2: SGHDN and FVKESK. CDR3 protein: CASSQYPMASLGARDTQYF. CDR3 DNA: TGTGCCAGCAGCCAGTATCCTATGGCGAGTTTAGGGGCGAGAGATACGCAGTATTTT.

The chain links TRBV7-6 to TRBJ2-3; 9 nucleotides align to TRBD2. Germline CDR1 is SGHVS and CDR2 is FNYEAQ. The CDR3 loop spans 16 amino acids. The V gene end was trimmed by 4 bases and the J gene end by 2 bases; junction bases not matched to a gene: 7. In DNA form, the CDR3 reads TGTGCCAGCAGCTACCCGCGGGAGGGGGCCACAGATACGCAGTATTTT. Residues: CASSYPREGATDTQYF.

In this sample, this clonotype turned up once. This chain connects TRBV5-4 to TRBJ2-5; 8 bases fit TRBD1. V shed 2 bases and J 5 bases; nucleotides not matched to a gene: 5. CDR3 length equals 14 residues. The germline V gene encodes CDR1 SGHNT and CDR2 YYREEE (reference sequence). For the CDR3, the DNA is TGTGCCAGCAGCTTACCAACAGGGGGTGAGACCCAGTACTTC. Translation: CASSLPTGGETQYF.

V usage is TRBV27 and J usage is TRBJ1-5, with TRBD1 identical over 8 bases. The V gene end was trimmed by 3 bases and the J gene end by 4 bases; junction bases not matched to a gene: 5. The V gene's germline CDR1 is MNHEY and CDR2 SMNVEV (reference sequence). The CDR3 covers 15 residues. CDR3 sequence reads: CASSFPTGGNQPQHF. CDR3 nucleotides: TGTGCCAGCAGTTTTCCCACAGGGGGGAATCAGCCCCAGCATTTT.

The chain combines TRBV4-2 with TRBJ2-1, with 10 bases that match TRBD1. From germline, CDR1 is LGHNA and CDR2 YNFKEQ. The V segment lost 4 bases and the J segment 6 bases; nucleotides outside the gene matches: 6. This CDR3 spans 15 amino acids. Here the CDR3 DNA reads TGTGCCAGCAGCCGGCCGGGACAGGGGCCCAATGAGCAGTTCTTC. Its protein product is CASSRPGQGPNEQFF.

The V gene is TRBV3-1, the J gene TRBJ1-5; maybe TRBD1 (5 bases). The CDR3 is 15 amino acids. Germline V gene lookup returns CDR1 LGHDT and CDR2 YNNKEL (reference sequence). The ends were cut back, 0 bases at V and 4 bases at J, with 10 bases in the middle. The DNA of the CDR3 is TGTGCCAGCAGCCAAGAGGGGCGGACGAATCAGCCCCAGCATTTT. Translated, it gives CASSQEGRTNQPQHF.

The chain has TRBV7-6 and TRBJ2-2, with 10 bases that match TRBD2. The CDR3 totals 17 residues. J was trimmed by 4 bases and V by 3 bases; bases with no gene match: 8. Per germline, CDR1 SGHVS and CDR2 FNYEAQ. The CDR3 loop is CASSFSPGLAATGELFF. The CDR3 DNA is TGTGCCAGCAGCTTCTCACCAGGACTAGCGGCCACCGGGGAGCTGTTTTTT.

This clonotype was seen at least ten times. The chain is built from TRBV5-5 and TRBJ2-3; D is unclear. The ends were cut back, 0 bases at V and 2 bases at J, with 10 bases in the middle. CDR3 length: 15 residues. CDR1 is SGHKS, CDR2 YYEKEE, per germline (reference sequence). This chain's CDR3 is CASSLGDSSTDTQYF. DNA of the CDR3: TGTGCCAGCAGCTTGGGCGACTCGTCCACAGATACGCAGTATTTT.

This chain links TRBV14 with TRBJ2-5; no reliable D call. The CDR3 sequence is 16 residues long. The ends were cut back, 0 bases at V and 1 base at J, with 12 bases in the middle. CDR1 is SGHDN, CDR2 FVKESK, per germline. The chain's CDR3 is CASSQDHPTFQETQYF. The CDR3 nucleotides are TGTGCCAGCAGCCAAGATCATCCAACTTTCCAAGAGACCCAGTACTTC.

The chain links TRBV29-1 to TRBJ2-7; weak D call: TRBD1 (6 bases). CDR1 is SQVTM and CDR2 is ANQGSEA in the germline V gene. This CDR3 spans 13 amino acids. V dropped 0 bases and J dropped 4 bases, with 10 bases sitting between them. The DNA of the CDR3 is TGCAGCGTTGAAGAAGGGGGTGCATACGAGCAGTACTTC. Encoded protein: CSVEEGGAYEQYF.

There are a few counts of this clonotype. J is TRBJ2-3 and V is TRBV7-6; no clear D. This CDR3 has 11 residues. Per the germline V gene, CDR1 is SGHVS and CDR2 is FNYEAQ. V lost 5 bases and J 4 bases, leaving 4 bases between the germline ends. Here the CDR3 reads CASSASDTQYF. CDR3 nucleotide sequence: TGTGCCAGCAGCGCATCAGATACGCAGTATTTT.

This clonotype was seen a few times. This chain connects TRBV9 to TRBJ2-7, with 7 bases fitting TRBD1. The V segment lost 4 bases and the J segment 3 bases; nucleotides outside the gene matches: 7. Germline CDR1 is SGDLS and CDR2 is YYNGEE. This CDR3 is 14 amino acids long. DNA for the CDR3: TGTGCCAGCAGCCTACAGGGGAAAGGCTACGAGCAGTACTTC. This codes for CASSLQGKGYEQYF.

The V gene is TRBV15, the J gene TRBJ2-3, with TRBD1 matching over 7 bases. The CDR3 loop spans 15 amino acids. CDR1 and CDR2 (germline): LNHNV, YYDKDF (reference sequence). After removal of 5 bases from V and 3 bases from J, the junction contained 8 bases not matched to a gene. DNA for the CDR3: TGTGCCACCAGCGGCCGGGACAGTGAGACAGATACGCAGTATTTT. Translated, it gives CATSGRDSETDTQYF.

The chain recombines TRBV12-3 or TRBV12-4 with TRBJ2-5; D remains ambiguous. This CDR3 has 12 amino acids. Trimming left V 6 bases short and J 3 bases short, with 8 bases between. CDR3 sequence: CASSLLEETQYF. DNA of the CDR3: TGTGCCAGCAGCTTACTTGAAGAGACCCAGTACTTC.

This clonotype was seen a handful of times. The chain recombines TRBV7-2 with TRBJ2-3; D may be TRBD2 (6 bases). Trimming stripped 5 bases from V and 5 bases from J, with 23 bases between. Germline-derived CDR1 and CDR2 are SGHTA and FQGNSA. The CDR3 is 17 amino acids. The CDR3 spells CASSRKGALQGGDTQYF. In nucleotides, the CDR3 is TGTGCCAGCAGCCGCAAAGGGGCTCTTCAGGGAGGAGATACGCAGTATTTT.

The V call is TRBV29-1, the J call TRBJ2-3; 11 bases fit TRBD2. The germline V gene has CDR1 SQVTM and CDR2 ANQGSEA. The CDR3 has 14 residues. V lost 3 bases to trimming and J lost 4 bases; unmatched junction nucleotides: 3. Written as DNA, the CDR3 is TGCAGCGTTGACCAGGGACTAGCGGCAGATACGCAGTATTTT. This gives the protein CSVDQGLAADTQYF.

The chain links TRBV10-3 to TRBJ2-2, with D perhaps TRBD2 (5 bases). CDR1 is ENHRY, CDR2 SYGVKD, per germline. The CDR3 spans 16 residues. V lost 8 bases and J 4 bases, leaving 20 bases between the germline ends. CDR3: CAIGSSVNPPTGELFF. The CDR3, as DNA: TGTGCCATCGGGAGTTCGGTAAACCCCCCCACCGGGGAGCTGTTTTTT.

This clonotype was detected a few times. The chain is built from TRBV12-3 or TRBV12-4 and TRBJ2-1, with TRBD2 matching over 11 bases. This CDR3 contains 14 residues. Trimming cost V 7 bases and J 9 bases; bases outside gene matches: 8. In DNA form, the CDR3 reads TGTGCCAGCACGACTAGCGGGATAGCGGGTGAGCAGTTCTTC. Amino acids: CASTTSGIAGEQFF.

The V call is TRBV6-1, the J call TRBJ1-1; TRBD1 matches 7 bases. Germline CDR1 and CDR2: MNHNS and SASEGT. CDR3 length: 13 residues. V was clipped by 1 base and J by 9 bases; unmatched bases: 5. In DNA form, the CDR3 reads TGTGCCAGCAGTGAAGGAGACAGGGACCAAGCTTTCTTT. Translating gives CASSEGDRDQAFF.

The CDR3 sequence: CASGETGVDNEQFF. In nucleotides, the CDR3 is TGTGCCAGCGGTGAGACAGGGGTGGACAATGAGCAGTTCTTC. The chain employs TRBV7-3 and TRBJ2-1, with 8 positions matching TRBD1. The V gene end was trimmed by 8 bases and the J gene end by 5 bases; junction bases not matched to a gene: 8. The CDR3 is 14 amino acids. Germline V gives CDR1 SGHTA, CDR2 FQGTGA.